The rows below give T cell receptor beta chains drawn from one sample of a study of T cells in localized non-small cell lung cancer. Produced via immunoSEQ multiplex PCR; TCRdb's table is partial and in-frame only. The table shows a few thousand clones, with 20% to 30% occurring only once. The sample in question was normal lung tissue next to the tumor, obtained before any cancer treatment. The receptors originated from a man aged 40 to 70 with stage III lung adenocarcinoma. Both conserved end residues are part of each CDR3. D genes are given only for firm matches. Clone size appears in some rows only: once, few, many, or a class for an expanded clone.

TRBJ1-5,TRBV5-1,-,few,CASSPPPKDSNQPQHF,TGCGCCAGCAGCCCCCCACCAAAGGACAGTAATCAGCCCCAGCATTTT
TRBJ2-3,TRBV6-8,TRBD2,few,CAISGTSGSGTDTQYF,TGTGCCATCAGTGGGACTAGCGGGAGTGGCACAGATACGCAGTATTTT
TRBJ2-2,TRBV11-3,-,few,CASSSYREARTGELFF,TGTGCCAGCAGCTCCTACAGGGAAGCGAGGACCGGGGAGCTGTTTTTT
TRBJ2-7,TRBV11-3,TRBD2,medium-sized,CASITGPGGSTYEQYF,TGTGCCAGCATCACTGGCCCGGGGGGTAGTACCTACGAGCAGTACTTC
TRBJ2-7,TRBV9,TRBD2,few,CASSEGQRDYEQYF,TGTGCCAGCAGCGAGGGCCAGCGGGACTACGAGCAGTACTTC
TRBJ1-5,TRBV6-8,TRBD1,few,CASADTGGEQPQHF,TGTGCCAGCGCCGACACAGGGGGCGAACAGCCCCAGCATTTT
TRBJ1-2,TRBV6-8,-,-,CASSSDSPRVGGYTF,TGTGCCAGCAGTTCCGACAGCCCCCGGGTTGGAGGCTACACCTTC
TRBJ1-4,TRBV11-3,-,few,CASSADKAGLSEKLFF,TGTGCCAGCAGCGCGGATAAGGCGGGTTTAAGCGAAAAACTGTTTTTT
TRBJ1-1,TRBV19,TRBD1,-,CASRLQGLNTEAFF,TGTGCCAGTAGACTACAGGGGTTGAACACTGAAGCTTTCTTT
TRBJ2-3,TRBV11-3,-,medium-sized,CASSLVARDRTDTQYF,TGTGCCAGCAGCTTGGTGGCGAGGGACCGCACAGATACGCAGTATTTT
TRBJ1-1,TRBV18,-,-,CASSPTADFEAFF,TGTGCCAGCTCACCGACGGCGGACTTTGAAGCTTTCTTT
TRBJ1-4,TRBV11-3,-,medium-sized,CASSLGAQGMGEKLFF,TGTGCCAGCAGCTTAGGGGCGCAGGGTATGGGTGAAAAACTGTTTTTT
TRBJ2-3,TRBV9,-,few,CASSEGGTDTQYF,TGTGCCAGCAGTGAAGGGGGCACAGATACGCAGTATTTT
TRBJ2-2,TRBV14,-,few,CASRDGRLNTGELFF,TGTGCCAGCAGGGACGGCAGATTAAACACCGGGGAGCTGTTTTTT
TRBJ2-2,TRBV11-3,-,few,CASSWGAATNTGELFF,TGTGCCAGCAGCTGGGGGGCCGCGACGAACACCGGGGAGCTGTTTTTT
TRBJ2-1,TRBV11-3,TRBD1,few,CASSPTGGTLGNEQFF,TGTGCCAGCAGCCCGACAGGGGGTACTCTTGGGAATGAGCAGTTCTTC
TRBJ2-3,TRBV11-3,TRBD2,few,CASSTPTSGGRADTQYF,TGTGCCAGCAGCACCCCTACTAGCGGGGGGCGGGCAGATACGCAGTATTTT
TRBJ1-5,TRBV11-3,TRBD1,-,CASSPDRGRRGTQHF,TGTGCCAGCAGCCCGGACAGGGGCCGGCGAGGAACCCAGCATTTT
TRBJ2-7,TRBV11-3,-,medium-sized,CASSLGGPSYEQYF,TGTGCCAGCAGCTTAGGAGGGCCCAGCTACGAGCAGTACTTC